What follows is one T cell receptor beta chain and its context. Its antigen remains undetermined. No base quality values were provided; no much bigger clone lies one nucleotide off. These data are taken from a study of T-cell reconstitution after alpha-beta-depleted transplantation in children (dated by TCRdb to the mid-2010s). The study in broad terms: Using TCR repertoire profiling, the study followed T-cell immune reconstitution in a quantitative way in children after TCRalphabeta/CD19-depleted allogeneic hematopoietic cell transplantation.

The V and J ends are trimmed by 4 bases and 2 bases, leaving 13 bases between them. Counted from cysteine to phenylalanine, this CDR3 has 15 amino acids. Only the CDR3 DNA is retained, 45 bases long and in frame from the first base. CDR1 and CDR2 are read off the germline V gene as SGDLS and YYNGEE. Library prep was done by PCR. The sequencing machine was an Illumina HiSeq 2500. TCR libraries were prepared with molecular barcoding, using unique molecular identifiers to normalize TCRbeta repertoire quantification. TCRdb reworked the public reads: Q25 trimming with fastp, MiXCR clone assembly, productive beta chains retained. One record per CDR3 amino acid sequence lists the most common genes and DNA. This sample is represented by more than 450,000 distinct CDR3 sequences; around 19% of them were singletons. 3% to 4% of the sample rests with the top ten.

This TCR was sampled from a human donor who donated a stem cell graft to a child with acute lymphoblastic leukemia. The sequencing here drew on PBMCs from the stem cell graft donor, taken from the stem cell graft. The rearranged segments are TRBV9 and TRBJ1-3, with TRBD1 tentatively as D gene (5 bases match). The nucleotide sequence is given as TGTGCCAGCAGCCCAAGCGGGACTGCTGGAAACACCATATATTTT. Its protein product is CASSPSGTAGNTIYF. Reference TRBV9 and TRBJ1-3 proteins supply the regions before and after the CDR3; the full variable domain is: DSGVTQTPKHLITATGQRVTLRCSPRSGDLSVYWYQQSLDQGLQFLIQYYNGEERAKGNILERFSAQQFPDLHSELNLSSLELGDSALYFCASSPSGTAGNTIYFGEGSWLTVV.